The 19 T cell receptor beta chains presented below share a single source sample, sequenced in a study of identical twins. TCRdb reanalysed the 5' RACE reads using MiXCR and keeps one entry per CDR3 protein. The sample holds approximately 890,000 distinct CDR3 sequences, around 12% seen once. The same sample was also used in a study of yellow fever vaccine responses in identical twins.

Sequenced input: PBMCs. All receptors come from a woman in her late teens or twenties in good health.

The J gene is TRBJ2-1, the V gene TRBV20-1; no definite D call. Germline values: CDR1 DFQATT, CDR2 SNEGSKA (reference sequence). The CDR3 covers 11 residues. Deletions cut 1 base from V and 9 bases from J, with 7 bases between. CDR3: CSARAVGEQFF. Here the CDR3 DNA reads TGCAGTGCTAGAGCTGTCGGTGAGCAGTTCTTC.

At least ten counts were recorded for this clonotype. The chain recombines TRBV5-1 with TRBJ2-1; 11 bases align to TRBD2. Trimming took 4 bases from V and 5 from J; bases not matched to a gene: 8. Germline V gives CDR1 SGHRS, CDR2 YFSETQ. This CDR3 contains 16 residues. The DNA for the CDR3 is TGCGCCAGCAGCCCCCCCGGGACTAGCGGACACAATGAGCAGTTCTTC. Protein product: CASSPPGTSGHNEQFF.

The table lists this clonotype with many counts. The chain carries TRBV12-5 and TRBJ2-7, with 11 bases that match TRBD2. The junction had 10 bases not matched to a gene; V was cut back by 0 bases and J by 3 bases. Germline CDR1 and CDR2: LGHNT and FRNRAP. This CDR3 is 18 amino acids long. In DNA form, the CDR3 reads TGTGCTAGTGGTTTGGTAACCGTGAGTCTAGCGGGGGGCTACGAGCAGTACTTC. Translated: CASGLVTVSLAGGYEQYF.

Only a few counts were recorded for this clonotype. This rearrangement joins TRBV27 to TRBJ2-3, with D possibly TRBD1 on 6 matching bases. Germline V gene lookup returns CDR1 MNHEY and CDR2 SMNVEV (reference sequence). This CDR3 is built from 16 residues. V lost 1 base, J lost 2 bases, and 13 bases lay in between. The chain's CDR3 is CASSLFAGDNTDTQYF. As DNA, the CDR3 is TGTGCCAGCAGTTTATTCGCAGGGGACAACACAGATACGCAGTATTTT.

This clonotype came up a few times. V usage is TRBV5-1 and J usage is TRBJ1-2, with 7 bases lining up with TRBD1. Germline lookup yields CDR1 SGHRS and CDR2 YFSETQ. The CDR3 is 15 residues long. V lost 3 bases, J lost 0 bases, and 5 bases stayed unmatched. The CDR3 DNA reads TGCGCCAGCAGCTCCTCGGGACAGCCTAACTATGGCTACACCTTC. Translation: CASSSSGQPNYGYTF.

The gene calls are TRBV20-1 and TRBJ2-7, with 9 bases fitting TRBD1. Germline lookup yields CDR1 DFQATT and CDR2 SNEGSKA (reference sequence). The junction had 12 bases not matched to a gene; V was cut back by 5 bases and J by 7 bases. The CDR3 covers 14 residues. The CDR3, as DNA: TGCAGTGCTGTTCCCGGGACAGGGATCGGGGAGCAGTACTTC. This codes for CSAVPGTGIGEQYF.

This clonotype has just a few counts. This rearrangement joins TRBV13 to TRBJ2-3, with 8 bases matching TRBD2. Germline assignment: CDR1 PRHDT and CDR2 FYEKMQ (reference sequence). The CDR3 is 18 amino acids. V lost 4 bases, J lost 0 bases, and 12 bases stayed unmatched. The CDR3 loop reads CASSSGGGRASSTDTQYF. CDR3 bases: TGTGCCAGCAGCTCCGGGGGGGGGCGGGCTAGCAGCACAGATACGCAGTATTTT.

Turning to this clonotype: This could be a read error, since a much larger clone is one nucleotide away. The CDR3 DNA follows: TGTGCCAGCAGCCCTTTAGCGGGAGAAATCTACGAGCGGTACTTC. It translates to CASSPLAGEIYERYF. V and J are TRBV7-8 and TRBJ2-7, with TRBD2 identical over 9 bases. CDR3 length: 15 residues. CDR1 and CDR2 (germline): SGHVS, FQNEAQ.

There are a few counts of this clonotype. The CDR3 coding sequence is TGTGCCAGCAGAACTAGCAATCAGCCCCAGCATTTT. Translating gives CASRTSNQPQHF. The J gene is TRBJ1-5, the V gene TRBV6-6; D is ambiguous. This CDR3 region has 12 residues. Germline CDR1 and CDR2: MNHNY and SVGAGI (reference sequence). Trimming stripped 6 bases from V and 0 bases from J, with 3 bases between.

There are many counts of this clonotype. J is TRBJ2-3 and V is TRBV5-1; 7 bases match TRBD1. CDR1 and CDR2 (germline): SGHRS, YFSETQ. This CDR3 comprises 17 residues. Trimming took 4 bases from V and 5 from J; bases not matched to a gene: 16. DNA of the CDR3: TGCGCCAGCAGCAAGGCTCCGGGTAGGGGGCAGCGAGATACGCAGTATTTT. It yields the protein CASSKAPGRGQRDTQYF.

The genes are TRBV3-1 and TRBJ2-3, with D unresolved. This CDR3 spans 14 amino acids. V was shortened by 4 bases and J by 4 bases, with 12 bases between the two germline ends. Germline CDR1 is LGHDT and CDR2 is YNNKEL (reference sequence). The DNA for the CDR3 is TGTGCCAGCAGCCCTGGAGTAGTTGCAGATACGCAGTATTTT. Translating gives CASSPGVVADTQYF.

This clonotype was counted only a few times. The chain recombines TRBV7-9 with TRBJ2-7; a weak D match, TRBD1 (6 bases). Between the trimmed V and J ends, which lost 4 bases and 1 base, there was a span of 8 bases. Germline loops: CDR1 SEHNR, CDR2 FQNEAQ (reference sequence). There are 13 residues in the CDR3. The CDR3 here is CASSSQGSYEQYV. The CDR3, as DNA: TGTGCCAGCAGCTCCCAGGGGTCCTACGAGCAGTACGTC.

The chain uses TRBV5-8 and TRBJ1-5; maybe TRBD1 (5 bases). Germline V lookup: CDR1 SGHTS, CDR2 YDEGEE. The CDR3 spans 15 residues. The V and J ends lost 0 bases and 6 bases respectively, with 13 bases between them. CDR3 nucleotides: TGTGCCAGCAGCTTGGCTCAAGGGGTGGGTCAGCCCCAGCATTTT. Its translation: CASSLAQGVGQPQHF.

Many counts were recorded for this clonotype. V and J are TRBV20-1 and TRBJ2-2; no reliable D call. The CDR3 is 14 amino acids. Germline CDR1 reads DFQATT; CDR2 reads SNEGSKA (reference sequence). The V end lost 0 bases, the J end lost 0 bases, and 5 bases lay between the germline ends. The chain's CDR3 is CSAREGANTGELFF. DNA of the CDR3: TGCAGTGCTAGAGAGGGCGCGAACACCGGGGAGCTGTTTTTT.

The chain is built from TRBV12-3 or TRBV12-4 and TRBJ2-2; weak D call: TRBD1 (5 bases). The CDR3 is 16 amino acids. The V end was cut by 2 bases, the J end by 2 bases, with 12 bases between. CDR3 sequence reads: CASSLLGTGNTGELFF. The CDR3 DNA sequence: TGTGCCAGCAGTTTATTAGGAACAGGAAACACCGGGGAGCTGTTTTTT.

This clonotype was observed a handful of times. The rearrangement joins TRBV7-2 to TRBJ1-5, with TRBD1 matching over 7 bases. The length of the CDR3 is 13 residues. Germline V gene data show CDR1 as SGHTA and CDR2 as FQGNSA. After removal of 4 bases from V and 6 bases from J, the junction contained 3 bases not matched to a gene. CDR3 amino acids: CASSYRGGQPQHF. As DNA, the CDR3 is TGTGCCAGCAGCTACAGGGGTGGTCAGCCCCAGCATTTT.

This clonotype has only a few counts. This chain uses TRBV20-1 with TRBJ2-2; D tentatively fits TRBD1 or TRBD2 (5 bases each). CDR1 is DFQATT and CDR2 is SNEGSKA in the germline V gene (reference sequence). The CDR3 is 15 amino acids. Trimming took off 2 bases at V and 6 bases at J, with 16 bases between the two ends. CDR3 sequence reads: CSARWGPTRSGELFF. Written as DNA, the CDR3 is TGCAGTGCTAGATGGGGACCTACCCGGTCCGGGGAGCTGTTTTTT.

Only a few counts were recorded for this clonotype. The chain combines TRBV29-1 with TRBJ2-3, with D perhaps TRBD1 or TRBD2 (5 bases each). Trimming took off 7 bases at V and 3 bases at J, with 17 bases between the two ends. CDR1 and CDR2 from the germline V gene are SQVTM and ANQGSEA. The CDR3 has 14 residues. In DNA form, the CDR3 reads TGCAGCGCCGAAGAGGGGTCGCCTACAGATACGCAGTATTTT. Its translation: CSAEEGSPTDTQYF.

This clonotype appeared a few times. The CDR3: CASSERGYSTEAFF. As DNA, the CDR3 is TGTGCCAGCAGTGAAAGGGGTTATAGCACTGAAGCTTTCTTT. The chain links TRBV2 to TRBJ1-1; D perhaps matches TRBD1 (5 bases). Trimming pared 2 bases from V and 4 bases from J, leaving 11 bases between. Looked up from germline, CDR1 is SNHLY and CDR2 is FYNNEI. This CDR3 is 14 amino acids long.